The rows below give T cell receptor beta chains drawn from one sample of a study of control samples from healthy donors and cancer patients. This table comes from immunoSEQ multiplex PCR, and its TCRdb copy is limited to in-frame clones, with some not included. The profile shows approximately 120,000 clones, around 92% of them singletons. The sequenced sample consisted of PBMCs. Source of these receptors: a man at least 80 years old with head and neck cancer. Each CDR3 is given with its conserved first and last residue. The D gene is left open where the match is weak. Some rows have no size entry. The others give once, few or many, or a class for an expanded clone.

d_call: -
v_call: TRBV5-4
j_call: TRBJ2-1
clone_size: -
cdr3_nt: TGTGCCAGCAGCTTGGTAGCGCGGAGCTCCTACAATGAGCAGTTCTTC
cdr3_aa: CASSLVARSSYNEQFF

d_call: TRBD1
v_call: TRBV4-3
j_call: TRBJ2-7
clone_size: -
cdr3_nt: TGCGCCAGCAGCCAAGGATGGGGGACAGAACCCTACGAGCAGTACTTC
cdr3_aa: CASSQGWGTEPYEQYF

d_call: -
v_call: TRBV28
j_call: TRBJ1-1
clone_size: once
cdr3_nt: TGTGCCAGCGTCGGCAGCATGAACACTGAAGCTTTCTTT
cdr3_aa: CASVGSMNTEAFF

d_call: -
v_call: TRBV18
j_call: TRBJ2-7
clone_size: -
cdr3_nt: TGTGCCAGCTCACCACCTAGTCTCTACGAGCAGTACTTC
cdr3_aa: CASSPPSLYEQYF

d_call: -
v_call: TRBV2
j_call: TRBJ2-1
clone_size: -
cdr3_nt: TGTGCCAGCAGCCAGTCTTTCGGGCAGTTCTTC
cdr3_aa: CASSQSFGQFF

d_call: -
v_call: TRBV30
j_call: TRBJ1-5
clone_size: -
cdr3_nt: TGTGCCTGGAAGGTACCGGGGGGCGTCCAGCCCCAGCATTTT
cdr3_aa: CAWKVPGGVQPQHF

d_call: -
v_call: TRBV5-6
j_call: TRBJ2-3
clone_size: -
cdr3_nt: TGTGCCAGCAGCTTGACGCGGGGCGTCGGCACAGATACGCAGTATTTT
cdr3_aa: CASSLTRGVGTDTQYF

d_call: TRBD2
v_call: TRBV4-3
j_call: TRBJ2-7
clone_size: -
cdr3_nt: TGCGCCAGCAGCCACGAGAGAAAGCGGGAGGTTTTCTACGAGCAGTACTTC
cdr3_aa: CASSHERKREVFYEQYF

d_call: -
v_call: TRBV7-8
j_call: TRBJ2-7
clone_size: -
cdr3_nt: TGTGCCAGCAGTACCGACAGATACGAGCAGTACTTC
cdr3_aa: CASSTDRYEQYF

d_call: -
v_call: TRBV25-1
j_call: TRBJ1-2
clone_size: -
cdr3_nt: TGTGCCAGCAGCGCCCGCCGATTTGGGACTATGAGCTACACCTTC
cdr3_aa: CASSARRFGTMSYTF

d_call: -
v_call: TRBV5-4
j_call: TRBJ1-1
clone_size: -
cdr3_nt: TGTGCCAGCAGCACAGGGCCCGTGGGGGCTGAAGCTTTCTTT
cdr3_aa: CASSTGPVGAEAFF

d_call: -
v_call: TRBV9
j_call: TRBJ2-3
clone_size: -
cdr3_nt: TGTGCCAGCAGCGTAGCGGGAGTGGGTGATACGCAGTATTTT
cdr3_aa: CASSVAGVGDTQYF

d_call: -
v_call: TRBV7-6
j_call: TRBJ1-2
clone_size: -
cdr3_nt: TGTGCCAGCAGCTCCAGGGCCAGGGCTAGCGGAAACTATGGCTACACCTTC
cdr3_aa: CASSSRARASGNYGYTF

d_call: -
v_call: TRBV13
j_call: TRBJ1-2
clone_size: -
cdr3_nt: -
cdr3_aa: CASSLAWAAGTF

d_call: -
v_call: TRBV2
j_call: TRBJ1-1
clone_size: -
cdr3_nt: TGTGCCAGCAGTGAATGGGGGGCAGCCACTGAAGCTTTCTTT
cdr3_aa: CASSEWGAATEAFF

d_call: TRBD1
v_call: TRBV3-1/TRBV3-2
j_call: TRBJ1-4
clone_size: -
cdr3_nt: TGTGCCAGCAGCCAAGATCTACAGGGGGCGCGGGGTGAAAAACTGTTTTTT
cdr3_aa: CASSQDLQGARGEKLFF

d_call: -
v_call: TRBV18
j_call: TRBJ1-6
clone_size: -
cdr3_nt: TGTGCCAGCTCACCACCGAACAAGCCATATAATTCACCCCTCCACTTT
cdr3_aa: CASSPPNKPYNSPLHF

d_call: -
v_call: TRBV7-9
j_call: TRBJ2-6
clone_size: once
cdr3_nt: TGTGCCAGGGACGGAAAGTTGGCCAACGTCCTGACTTTC
cdr3_aa: CARDGKLANVLTF

d_call: TRBD1
v_call: TRBV5-4
j_call: TRBJ1-1
clone_size: -
cdr3_nt: TGTGCCAGCAGCTTCGAGGGGGCGCAGGCTGAAGCTTTCTTT
cdr3_aa: CASSFEGAQAEAFF

d_call: -
v_call: TRBV30
j_call: TRBJ2-7
clone_size: -
cdr3_nt: TGTGCCTGGAGTGAAAATTACGAGCAGTACTTC
cdr3_aa: CAWSENYEQYF

d_call: TRBD1
v_call: TRBV9
j_call: TRBJ2-1
clone_size: -
cdr3_nt: TGTGCCAGCAGCGTATCGGGACAGACGCAGTTCTTC
cdr3_aa: CASSVSGQTQFF

d_call: -
v_call: TRBV18
j_call: TRBJ1-2
clone_size: -
cdr3_nt: TGTGCCAGCTCACCAAATACGTTTGCGGACTATGGCTACACCTTC
cdr3_aa: CASSPNTFADYGYTF

d_call: -
v_call: TRBV11-2
j_call: TRBJ2-5
clone_size: -
cdr3_nt: TGTGCCAGCCATGGGGAAGCCGAAGAGACCCAGTACTTC
cdr3_aa: CASHGEAEETQYF

d_call: -
v_call: TRBV7-9
j_call: TRBJ1-2
clone_size: -
cdr3_nt: TGTGCCAGCAGCTTATCTGCAGCTTATTTCAAGGGCTACACCTTC
cdr3_aa: CASSLSAAYFKGYTF

d_call: -
v_call: TRBV14
j_call: TRBJ2-1
clone_size: -
cdr3_nt: TGTGCCAGCAGCCAATGGGACATCGACAATGAGCAGTTCTTC
cdr3_aa: CASSQWDIDNEQFF

d_call: -
v_call: TRBV6-1
j_call: TRBJ2-4
clone_size: few
cdr3_nt: TGTGCCAGCAGTGAACTCGGACGTGGGGCTTTAGCCAAAAACATTCAGTACTTC
cdr3_aa: CASSELGRGALAKNIQYF

d_call: TRBD1
v_call: TRBV5-4
j_call: TRBJ2-4
clone_size: few
cdr3_nt: TGTGCCAGCAGCTCGGGACAGTTTCAGAGAAACATTCAGTACTTC
cdr3_aa: CASSSGQFQRNIQYF

d_call: -
v_call: TRBV7-2
j_call: TRBJ2-2
clone_size: -
cdr3_nt: TGTGCCAGCAGCTTACGTCTTGCGAACACCGGGGAGCTGTTTTTT
cdr3_aa: CASSLRLANTGELFF

d_call: -
v_call: TRBV6-6
j_call: TRBJ1-6
clone_size: -
cdr3_nt: TGTGCCAGCAGAGCAGGGAATTCACCCCTCCACTTT
cdr3_aa: CASRAGNSPLHF

d_call: -
v_call: TRBV5-1
j_call: TRBJ2-5
clone_size: -
cdr3_nt: TGCGCCAGCAGCTCCCTGGGAGGCCCAAAAGAGACCCAGTACTTC
cdr3_aa: CASSSLGGPKETQYF

d_call: -
v_call: TRBV5-6
j_call: TRBJ1-5
clone_size: -
cdr3_nt: TGTGCCAGCAGCTTGAGGTTACAGCCCCAGCATTTT
cdr3_aa: CASSLRLQPQHF

d_call: -
v_call: TRBV27
j_call: TRBJ2-7
clone_size: -
cdr3_nt: TGTGCCAGCAGTTTATCAGGAGCGGAGCAGTACTTC
cdr3_aa: CASSLSGAEQYF

d_call: TRBD2
v_call: TRBV3-1/TRBV3-2
j_call: TRBJ2-2
clone_size: -
cdr3_nt: TGTGCCAGCAGCCAATTGGTTCGTCTAGCGGAGAACACCGGGGAGCTGTTTTTT
cdr3_aa: CASSQLVRLAENTGELFF

d_call: -
v_call: TRBV29-1
j_call: TRBJ1-2
clone_size: -
cdr3_nt: TGCAGCGCCATCGTCGGAGGGGGGTTCGGCTACACCTTC
cdr3_aa: CSAIVGGGFGYTF

d_call: -
v_call: TRBV28
j_call: TRBJ1-1
clone_size: -
cdr3_nt: TGTGCCAGCACCGGCGTCTCGACTGAAGCTTTCTTT
cdr3_aa: CASTGVSTEAFF

d_call: TRBD1
v_call: TRBV3-1/TRBV3-2
j_call: TRBJ2-2
clone_size: -
cdr3_nt: TGTGCCAGCAGCCAAGCAGGGGGCCCGAACATCGGGGAGCTGTTTTTT
cdr3_aa: CASSQAGGPNIGELFF

d_call: -
v_call: TRBV5-1
j_call: TRBJ1-1
clone_size: -
cdr3_nt: TGCGCCAGCAGCTTTAATCAGGGTAGCACTGAAGCTTTCTTT
cdr3_aa: CASSFNQGSTEAFF

d_call: -
v_call: TRBV18
j_call: TRBJ2-7
clone_size: once
cdr3_nt: TGTGCCAGCTCACCCCCAGGGACCTACGAGCAGTACTTC
cdr3_aa: CASSPPGTYEQYF

d_call: TRBD1
v_call: TRBV27
j_call: TRBJ1-1
clone_size: -
cdr3_nt: TGTGCCAGCAGGAACAGGGGTGGGCTCAACACTGAAGCTTTCTTT
cdr3_aa: CASRNRGGLNTEAFF

d_call: TRBD2
v_call: TRBV6-1
j_call: TRBJ2-2
clone_size: -
cdr3_nt: TGTGCCAGCAGTGAACTAGCGGGGGGGAACACCGGGGAGCTGTTTTTT
cdr3_aa: CASSELAGGNTGELFF

d_call: TRBD2
v_call: TRBV4-1
j_call: TRBJ2-2
clone_size: -
cdr3_nt: TGCGCCAGCAGCCAAGACGGGGGACTAGCGGGGGGCCGGGCCACCGGGGAGCTGTTTTTT
cdr3_aa: CASSQDGGLAGGRATGELFF

d_call: TRBD2
v_call: TRBV11-2
j_call: TRBJ2-3
clone_size: -
cdr3_nt: TGTGCCAGCAGCTCGCGAGCGGGAGGCACAGATACGCAGTATTTT
cdr3_aa: CASSSRAGGTDTQYF

d_call: -
v_call: TRBV5-1
j_call: TRBJ1-1
clone_size: -
cdr3_nt: TGCGCCAGCAGCTTCGATGGGGGGCCCAAGAACACTGAAGCTTTCTTT
cdr3_aa: CASSFDGGPKNTEAFF

d_call: TRBD1
v_call: TRBV30
j_call: TRBJ1-4
clone_size: -
cdr3_nt: TGTGCCTGGGCGACAGGGGGTTCCCAAAAACTGTTTTTT
cdr3_aa: CAWATGGSQKLFF

d_call: TRBD2
v_call: TRBV5-8
j_call: TRBJ2-3
clone_size: -
cdr3_nt: TGTGCCAGCAGTAGGCGGGGGTCCACAGATACGCAGTATTTT
cdr3_aa: CASSRRGSTDTQYF

d_call: TRBD1
v_call: TRBV5-1
j_call: TRBJ1-2
clone_size: -
cdr3_nt: TGCGCCAGCAGCCAAGTACTTGGGACAGATAACTATGGCTACACCTTC
cdr3_aa: CASSQVLGTDNYGYTF

d_call: -
v_call: TRBV5-4
j_call: TRBJ2-3
clone_size: -
cdr3_nt: TGTGCCAGCAGCTTGGAACTAGATACGCAGTATTTT
cdr3_aa: CASSLELDTQYF

d_call: TRBD2
v_call: TRBV11-2
j_call: TRBJ2-1
clone_size: -
cdr3_nt: TGTGCCAGCAGCTTACTAGCGGGGGCACCCAATGAGCAGTTCTTC
cdr3_aa: CASSLLAGAPNEQFF

d_call: -
v_call: TRBV10-3
j_call: TRBJ2-7
clone_size: -
cdr3_nt: TGTGCCATCATGAGGACCGATGGGACATACGAGCAGTACTTC
cdr3_aa: CAIMRTDGTYEQYF

d_call: -
v_call: TRBV7-2
j_call: TRBJ1-2
clone_size: -
cdr3_nt: TGTGCCAGCAGCTTACTAATCGACAGCCCCTATGGCTACACCTTC
cdr3_aa: CASSLLIDSPYGYTF

d_call: -
v_call: TRBV7-9
j_call: TRBJ1-1
clone_size: -
cdr3_nt: TGTGCCAGCAGCCCCCCCTCAGGGGCTAGGGCCACTGAAGCTTTCTTT
cdr3_aa: CASSPPSGARATEAFF

d_call: -
v_call: TRBV7-9
j_call: TRBJ2-7
clone_size: few
cdr3_nt: TGTGCCAGCAGTCAGACATCGTCCTACGAGCAGTACTTC
cdr3_aa: CASSQTSSYEQYF

d_call: -
v_call: TRBV4-3
j_call: TRBJ2-3
clone_size: -
cdr3_nt: TGCGCCAGCAGTCTTAGACTAGTCGGCACAGATACGCAGTATTTT
cdr3_aa: CASSLRLVGTDTQYF